This T cell receptor beta chain was captured in a study of breast tumors, draining lymph nodes, adjacent tissues. Study results and limitations: The lymph node origin of tumor T cells was framed as consistent with a hypothesis, not demonstrated. Data fit most tumor T cells coming from lymph node, expanding in tumor. Tumor repertoires ranked between lymph nodes and nontumor tissue in diversity, with V and J gene preferences. Compared with basal-like, luminal-like tumors shared significantly more repertoire with nontumor tissue.

Samples came from axillary lymph nodes draining the breast cancer. Details on this clonotype: The antigen remains unidentified.

TCRdb used MiXCR to reprocess the multiplex PCR reads, holding one entry per CDR3 protein. The repertoire holds around 130,000 distinct CDR3 sequences, with around a third as singletons. The germline gives CDR1 LGHDT, CDR2 YNNKEL (reference sequence). Trimming removed 1 base at V and 2 bases at J, with 19 bases between. This CDR3 comprises 18 residues. The sequenced sample was axillary lymph node tissue. The source of this sequence is a female donor with breast cancer. Some clones in this sample may be carry-over from other donors' samples. V gene TRBV3-1 combines with J gene TRBJ2-3; a possible D gene is TRBD2 (7 bases). The CDR3 is CASSQAPPGAGATDTQYF. The CDR3 nucleotides read TGTGCCAGCAGCCAAGCCCCCCCGGGGGCGGGGGCCACAGATACGCAGTATTTT.